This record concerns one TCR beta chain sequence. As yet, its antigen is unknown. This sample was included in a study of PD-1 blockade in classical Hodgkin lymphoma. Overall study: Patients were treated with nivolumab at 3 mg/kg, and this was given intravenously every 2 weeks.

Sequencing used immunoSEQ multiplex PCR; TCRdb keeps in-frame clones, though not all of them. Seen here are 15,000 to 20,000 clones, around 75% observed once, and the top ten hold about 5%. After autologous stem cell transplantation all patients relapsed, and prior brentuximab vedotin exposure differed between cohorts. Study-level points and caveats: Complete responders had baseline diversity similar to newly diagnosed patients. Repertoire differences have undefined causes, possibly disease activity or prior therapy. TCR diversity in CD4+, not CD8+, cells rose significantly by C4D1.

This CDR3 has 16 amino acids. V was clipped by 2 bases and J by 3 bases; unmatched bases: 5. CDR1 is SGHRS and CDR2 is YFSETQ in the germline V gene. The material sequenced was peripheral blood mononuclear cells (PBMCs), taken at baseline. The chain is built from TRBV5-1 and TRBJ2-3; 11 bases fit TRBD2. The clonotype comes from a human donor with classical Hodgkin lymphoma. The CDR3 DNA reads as TGCGCCAGCAGCTTTACTAGCGGGAGTGGGACAGATACGCAGTATTTT. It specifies CASSFTSGSGTDTQYF.